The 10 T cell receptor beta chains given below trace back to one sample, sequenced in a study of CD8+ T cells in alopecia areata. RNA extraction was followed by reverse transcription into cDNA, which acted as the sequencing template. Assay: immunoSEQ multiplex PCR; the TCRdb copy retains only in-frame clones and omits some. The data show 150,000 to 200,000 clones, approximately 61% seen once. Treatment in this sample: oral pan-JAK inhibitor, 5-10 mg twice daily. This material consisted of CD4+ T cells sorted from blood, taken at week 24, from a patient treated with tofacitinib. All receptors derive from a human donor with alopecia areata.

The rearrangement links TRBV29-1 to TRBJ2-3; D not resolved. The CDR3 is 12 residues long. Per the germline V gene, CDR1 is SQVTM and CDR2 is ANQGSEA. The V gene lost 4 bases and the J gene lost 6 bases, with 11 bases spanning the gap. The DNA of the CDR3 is TGCAGCGTTGGGAGCGAATGGGATACGCAGTATTTT. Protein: CSVGSEWDTQYF.

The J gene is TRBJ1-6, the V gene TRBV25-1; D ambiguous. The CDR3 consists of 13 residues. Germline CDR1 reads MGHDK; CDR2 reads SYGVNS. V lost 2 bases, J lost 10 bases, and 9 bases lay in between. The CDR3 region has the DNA TGTGCCAGCAGTGAAGGGGTTGGGTCACCCCTCCACTTT. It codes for CASSEGVGSPLHF.

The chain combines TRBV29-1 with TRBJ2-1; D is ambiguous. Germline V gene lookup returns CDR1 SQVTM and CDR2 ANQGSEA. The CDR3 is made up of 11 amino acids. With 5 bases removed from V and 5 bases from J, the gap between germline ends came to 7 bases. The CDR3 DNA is TGCAGCGTTCGGGTCCACAATGAGCAGTTCTTC. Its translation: CSVRVHNEQFF.

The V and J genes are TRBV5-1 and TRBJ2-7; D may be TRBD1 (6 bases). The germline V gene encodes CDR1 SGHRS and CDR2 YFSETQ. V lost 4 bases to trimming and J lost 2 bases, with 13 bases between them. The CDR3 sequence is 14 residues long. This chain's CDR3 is CASSIGQITYEQYF. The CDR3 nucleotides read TGCGCCAGCAGCATCGGACAGATTACCTACGAGCAGTACTTC.

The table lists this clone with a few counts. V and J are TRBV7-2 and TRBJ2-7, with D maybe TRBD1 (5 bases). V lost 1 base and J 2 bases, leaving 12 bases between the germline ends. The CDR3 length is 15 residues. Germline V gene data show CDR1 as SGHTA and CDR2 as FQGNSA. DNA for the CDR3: TGTGCCAGCAGCTTAGATCCAGGGATAACCTACGAGCAGTACTTC. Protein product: CASSLDPGITYEQYF.

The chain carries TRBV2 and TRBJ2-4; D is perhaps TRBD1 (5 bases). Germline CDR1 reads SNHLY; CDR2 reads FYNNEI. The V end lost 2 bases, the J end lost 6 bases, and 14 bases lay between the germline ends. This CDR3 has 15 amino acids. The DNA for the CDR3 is TGTGCCAGCAGTGAACAGGCACAGGCTCGAAACATTCAGTACTTC. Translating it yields CASSEQAQARNIQYF.

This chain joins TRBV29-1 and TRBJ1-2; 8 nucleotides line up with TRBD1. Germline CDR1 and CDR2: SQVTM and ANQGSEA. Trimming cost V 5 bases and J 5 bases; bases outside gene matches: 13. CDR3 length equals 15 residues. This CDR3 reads CSVTGTGLSGYGYTF. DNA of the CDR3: TGCAGCGTTACCGGGACAGGCCTATCTGGATATGGCTACACCTTC.

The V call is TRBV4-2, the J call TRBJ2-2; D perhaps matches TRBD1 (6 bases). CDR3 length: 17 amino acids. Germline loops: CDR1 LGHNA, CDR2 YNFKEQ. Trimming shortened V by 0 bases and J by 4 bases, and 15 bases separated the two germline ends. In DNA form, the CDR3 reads TGTGCCAGCAGCCAAGAGGTCCCAGGGGCGGTCACCGGGGAGCTGTTTTTT. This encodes CASSQEVPGAVTGELFF.

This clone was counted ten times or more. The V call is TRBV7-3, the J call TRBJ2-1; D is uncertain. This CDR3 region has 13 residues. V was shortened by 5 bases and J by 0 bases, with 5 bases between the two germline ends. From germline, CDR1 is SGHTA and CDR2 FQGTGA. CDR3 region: CASSPASYNEQFF. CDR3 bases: TGTGCCAGCAGCCCCGCCTCCTACAATGAGCAGTTCTTC.

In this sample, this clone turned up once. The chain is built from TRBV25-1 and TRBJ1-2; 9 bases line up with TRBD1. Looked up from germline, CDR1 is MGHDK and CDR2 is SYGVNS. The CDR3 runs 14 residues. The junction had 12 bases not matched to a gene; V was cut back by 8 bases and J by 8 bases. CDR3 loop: CASESTGGAVGYTF. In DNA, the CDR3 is TGTGCCAGCGAATCGACAGGGGGAGCGGTAGGCTACACCTTC.